This T cell receptor (beta chain) was profiled in a study of cytomegalovirus exposure and HLA in healthy donors. Study findings and constraints: Among TCR beta chains, those listed as cytomegalovirus-associated numbered over 150.

PCR was performed using 60 Vbeta and 13 Jbeta primers. Some clones are missing from TCRdb's copy, which holds only in-frame ones; the method was immunoSEQ multiplex PCR. The sample has some 200,000 clones; approximately 70% are singletons. The count of this clone is one. Its antigen is not known. The CDR3 sequence is 16 residues long. From germline, CDR1 is MNHEY and CDR2 SVGAGI. Trimming removed 2 bases from V and 2 bases from J; junction bases left unmatched: 9. This chain connects TRBV6-5 to TRBJ2-7, with 7 bases matching TRBD1. The sequence was obtained from a man in his forties in good health and CMV-seropositive. The sequencing input was PBMCs. CDR3 DNA: TGTGCCAGCAGTTACGCGACAGGGATCGGGCCCTACGAGCAGTACTTC. Its protein is CASSYATGIGPYEQYF.